This T cell receptor beta chain was identified in a study of blood T cell repertoires in COVID-19. The wider study: Specimens from acute and convalescent COVID-19 originated in the United States, Italy and Spain. PBMCs, B-cell-depleted T cells, or T cells provided the cDNA or gDNA that made up the material.

The CDR3 loop spans 17 amino acids. V dropped 0 bases and J dropped 4 bases, with 15 bases sitting between them. Germline CDR1 and CDR2: KGHSH and LQKENI. Authors' processing steps: Reference gene primers were amplified, and this amplification served to estimate nucleated cell counts. Profiled with immunoSEQ multiplex PCR; TCRdb holds only in-frame clones, not every one. The D gene and trimming were derived from the DNA, and the V and J assignments and clone size from that table. The sample has around 130,000 clones, 85% seen once. The chain links TRBV18 to TRBJ2-2; D unresolved. The origin of this receptor is a human donor in a cohort sampled during active COVID-19. Specimen: peripheral blood. CDR3 DNA: TGTGCCAGCTCACCACCTATAGTCACTCTGAGCACCGGGGAGCTGTTTTTT. Translating it yields CASSPPIVTLSTGELFF.